Shown below are 12 T cell receptor beta chains from a single sample sequenced in a study of cytomegalovirus exposure and HLA in healthy donors. Researchers ran the PCR with 60 Vbeta and 13 Jbeta primers. This table comes from immunoSEQ multiplex PCR, and its TCRdb copy is limited to in-frame clones, with some not included. The repertoire holds roughly 45,000 clones, with less than 75% as singletons. The specimen was PBMCs. Receptor source: a man between 60 and 70 years old in good health and CMV-seropositive.

This clone was observed a few times. V and J are TRBV7-9 and TRBJ2-7, with D possibly TRBD2 on 6 matching bases. V shed 5 bases and J shed 5 bases, with 19 bases lying between them. Germline CDR1 and CDR2: SEHNR and FQNEAQ (reference sequence). There are 15 residues in the CDR3. CDR3 protein: CASSAGRIAPHEQYF. The CDR3 region has the DNA TGTGCCAGCAGCGCGGGACGGATCGCACCCCACGAGCAGTACTTC. The full variable domain, rest sourced from reference TRBV7-9 and TRBJ2-7, is DTGVSQNPRHKITKRGQNVTFRCDPISEHNRLYWYRQTLGQGPEFLTYFQNEAQLEKSRLLSDRFSAERPKGSFSTLEIQRTEQGDSAMYLCASSAGRIAPHEQYFGPGTRLTVT.

This chain joins TRBV4-1 and TRBJ2-7; 9 bases match TRBD1. After removal of 4 bases from V and 1 base from J, the junction contained 8 bases not matched to a gene. The CDR3 length is 16 residues. The V gene's germline CDR1 is MGHRA and CDR2 YSYEKL. The CDR3 spells CASSRLQGAGSYEQYF. The CDR3 nucleotides read TGCGCCAGCAGCCGCCTACAGGGGGCTGGTTCCTACGAGCAGTACTTC.

The chain is built from TRBV30 and TRBJ2-7; 13 bases are shared with TRBD2. Trimming removed 7 bases from V and 3 bases from J; junction bases left unmatched: 9. This CDR3 has 15 residues. Germline CDR1 GTSNPN, CDR2 SVGIG (reference sequence). The DNA for the CDR3 is TGTGCCTACGAGGGCAGGACTAGCGGGAGCTACGAGCAGTACTTC. This gives the protein CAYEGRTSGSYEQYF.

This clone was counted only a few times. The chain has TRBV30 and TRBJ2-3, with TRBD2 as a possible D gene (5 bases). Trimming took 2 bases from V and 2 from J, leaving 8 bases between them. CDR1 and CDR2 from the germline V gene are GTSNPN and SVGIG (reference sequence). The length of the CDR3 is 13 residues. CDR3 residues: CAWSRGVTDTQYF. The CDR3 bases are TGTGCCTGGAGTCGGGGAGTCACAGATACGCAGTATTTT.

The chain recombines TRBV27 with TRBJ2-2; TRBD2 agrees at 7 bases. The germline gives CDR1 MNHEY, CDR2 SMNVEV (reference sequence). With V trimmed by 3 bases and J by 4 bases, 5 bases remained unmatched. The CDR3 spans 15 residues. CDR3 protein: CASSFRASGTGELFF. DNA of the CDR3: TGTGCCAGCAGTTTTAGGGCTAGCGGCACCGGGGAGCTGTTTTTT.

The chain uses TRBV5-1 and TRBJ2-2; TRBD2 aligns across 8 bases. The CDR3 contains 17 residues. V was pared by 2 bases and J by 1 base, with 7 bases of the junction left unmatched. The germline V gene encodes CDR1 SGHRS and CDR2 YFSETQ. CDR3 amino acids: CASSFGAGVQNTGELFF. DNA for the CDR3: TGCGCCAGCAGCTTTGGAGCGGGAGTTCAGAACACCGGGGAGCTGTTTTTT.

This clone has a handful of counts. This rearrangement joins TRBV7-9 to TRBJ2-2; 7 nucleotides line up with TRBD1. Per germline, CDR1 SEHNR and CDR2 FQNEAQ (reference sequence). Trimming cost V 5 bases and J 2 bases; bases outside gene matches: 5. The CDR3 loop spans 15 amino acids. The DNA of the CDR3 is TGTGCCAGCAGCCGGACAGGTGGTAACACCGGGGAGCTGTTTTTT. Translated: CASSRTGGNTGELFF.

J is TRBJ2-3 and V is TRBV19, with D perhaps TRBD2 (6 bases). The CDR3 covers 15 residues. The germline CDR1 and CDR2 sequences are LNHDA and SQIVND (reference sequence). Trimming removed 4 bases from V and 1 base from J, with 12 bases in between. CDR3 protein: CASSTPGLRTDTQYF. In DNA form, the CDR3 reads TGTGCCAGTAGTACCCCGGGACTCCGCACAGATACGCAGTATTTT.

V usage is TRBV5-1 and J usage is TRBJ2-7; TRBD2 matches at 13 bases. Per the germline V gene, CDR1 is SGHRS and CDR2 is YFSETQ. With 1 base clipped from V and 5 bases from J, the junction kept 3 bases outside the gene matches. The length of the CDR3 is 15 residues. Here the CDR3 reads CASSLTSGRDNEQYF. CDR3 coding DNA: TGCGCCAGCAGCTTGACTAGCGGGAGGGATAACGAGCAGTACTTC.

A few counts support this clone. This chain connects TRBV6-1 to TRBJ2-2; 9 positions match TRBD1. The germline V gene encodes CDR1 MNHNS and CDR2 SASEGT. The ends lost 4 bases at V and 6 bases at J; junction bases unmatched: 9. There are 16 residues in the CDR3. DNA of the CDR3: TGTGCCAGCAGTGCCGGGACAGGGACCCCGGCCGGGGAGCTGTTTTTT. Its translation is CASSAGTGTPAGELFF.

This chain links TRBV28 with TRBJ1-1; tentative D call: TRBD1 (6 bases). CDR3 length: 14 residues. Trimming stripped 2 bases from V and 8 bases from J, with 15 bases between. CDR1 is MDHEN and CDR2 is SYDVKM in the germline V gene. The CDR3 is CASSLGGSWGEAFF. CDR3 in DNA: TGTGCCAGCAGTTTAGGGGGCTCGTGGGGGGAAGCTTTCTTT.

The chain carries TRBV7-9 and TRBJ1-5, with D possibly matching TRBD1 (5 bases). Germline CDR1 reads SEHNR; CDR2 reads FQNEAQ (reference sequence). Trimming took off 3 bases at V and 4 bases at J, with 7 bases between the two ends. This CDR3 is built from 13 residues. In nucleotides, the CDR3 is TGTGCCAGCAGCTTTGACAGTAATCAGCCCCAGCATTTT. It specifies CASSFDSNQPQHF.